The rows below give T cell receptor beta chains drawn from one sample of a study of blood T cell repertoires in COVID-19. TCRdb's table, derived via immunoSEQ multiplex PCR, lists solely in-frame clones and lacks some. Among 190,000 or so clones listed, around 89% were seen once. The sequenced sample consisted of PBMCs or T cells enriched from blood (not recorded which). These receptors were collected from a man aged 25-40 years who had recovered from COVID-19. Both conserved end residues are part of each CDR3. D genes are given only for firm matches. Clone size, where shown, is once, few, many, or a class for clones that have expanded.

TRBJ1-6	-	TRBV12-3/TRBV12-4	-	TGTGCCAGCAGTCCGGACAGTTATTCACCCCTCCACTTT	CASSPDSYSPLHF
TRBJ1-1	-	TRBV9	-	TGTGCCAGCAGCGCTACCGACAGCAGTCGCGGGGCCATGAACACTGAAGCTTTCTTT	CASSATDSSRGAMNTEAFF
TRBJ2-1	once	TRBV7-6	TRBD2	TGTGCCAGCAGCTTAGCGCTAGCGGGGGCCTCTGAGCAGTTCTTC	CASSLALAGASEQFF
TRBJ2-7	-	TRBV30	TRBD2	TGTGCCTGGATTTATCCGGGGGGGGCCTACGAGCAGTACTTC	CAWIYPGGAYEQYF
TRBJ1-5	-	TRBV4-1	TRBD1	TGCGCCAGCAGCCTGGACAGGGCGGAGGGCAATCAGCCCCAGCATTTT	CASSLDRAEGNQPQHF
TRBJ2-1	-	TRBV11-3	TRBD2	TGTGCCAGCAGCTTAGGTTGGGCGGGAGGAAACAATGAGCAGTTCTTC	CASSLGWAGGNNEQFF
TRBJ1-4	-	TRBV25-1	-	TGTGCCAGCAGTGAATCCTTGGTTAGAGAAAAACTGTTTTTT	CASSESLVREKLFF
TRBJ1-4	-	TRBV7-2	TRBD1	TGTGCCAGCAGCTTAGGAGCTCAGGGGGCGCGTGAAAAACTGTTTTTT	CASSLGAQGAREKLFF
TRBJ1-2	once	TRBV6-5	-	TGTGCCAGCGGAACAGCCTATGGCTACACCTTC	CASGTAYGYTF
TRBJ1-3	-	TRBV19	-	TGTGCCAGTAGTATTTCAGGGTCATCTGGAAACACCATATATTTT	CASSISGSSGNTIYF